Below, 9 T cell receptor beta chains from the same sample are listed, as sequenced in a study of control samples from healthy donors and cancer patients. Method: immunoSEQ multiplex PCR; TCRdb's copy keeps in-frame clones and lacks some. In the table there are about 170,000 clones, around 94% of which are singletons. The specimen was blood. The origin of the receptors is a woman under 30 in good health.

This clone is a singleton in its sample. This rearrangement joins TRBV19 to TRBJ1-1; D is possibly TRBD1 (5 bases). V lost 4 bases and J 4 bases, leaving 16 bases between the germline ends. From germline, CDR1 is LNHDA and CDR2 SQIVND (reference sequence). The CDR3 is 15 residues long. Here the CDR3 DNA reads TGTGCCAGTAGTAGCCCCGGCCAGGGTGGCACTGAAGCTTTCTTT. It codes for CASSSPGQGGTEAFF.

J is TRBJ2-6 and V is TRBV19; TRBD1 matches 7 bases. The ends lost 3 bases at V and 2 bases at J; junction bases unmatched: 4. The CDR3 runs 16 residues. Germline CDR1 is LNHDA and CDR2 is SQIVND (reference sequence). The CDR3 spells CASSIVRGPGANVLTF. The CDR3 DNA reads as TGTGCCAGTAGTATCGTTAGGGGGCCTGGGGCCAACGTCCTGACTTTC. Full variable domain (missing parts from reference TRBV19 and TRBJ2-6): DGGITQSPKYLFRKEGQNVTLSCEQNLNHDAMYWYRQDPGQGLRLIYYSQIVNDFQKGDIAEGYSVSREKKESFPLTVTSAQKNPTAFYLCASSIVRGPGANVLTFGAGSRLTVL.

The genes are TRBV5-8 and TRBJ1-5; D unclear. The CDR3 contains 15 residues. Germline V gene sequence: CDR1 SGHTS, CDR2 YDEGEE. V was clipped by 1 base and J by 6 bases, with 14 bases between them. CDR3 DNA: TGTGCCAGCAGCTTGTCTTTTCTCACGGGTCAGCCCCAGCATTTT. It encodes CASSLSFLTGQPQHF.

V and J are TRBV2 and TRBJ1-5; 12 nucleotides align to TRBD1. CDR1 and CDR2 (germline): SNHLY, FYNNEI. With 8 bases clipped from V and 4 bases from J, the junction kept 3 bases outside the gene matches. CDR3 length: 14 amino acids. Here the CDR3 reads CASGGQGANQPQHF. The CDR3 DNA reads TGTGCCAGCGGGGGACAGGGGGCAAATCAGCCCCAGCATTTT.

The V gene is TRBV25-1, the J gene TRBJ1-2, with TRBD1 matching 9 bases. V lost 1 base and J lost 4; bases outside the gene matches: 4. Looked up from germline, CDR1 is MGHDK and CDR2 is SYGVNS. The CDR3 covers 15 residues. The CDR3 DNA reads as TGTGCCAGCAGTGAATGGGGGACAGGGATCTATGGCTACACCTTC. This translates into CASSEWGTGIYGYTF.

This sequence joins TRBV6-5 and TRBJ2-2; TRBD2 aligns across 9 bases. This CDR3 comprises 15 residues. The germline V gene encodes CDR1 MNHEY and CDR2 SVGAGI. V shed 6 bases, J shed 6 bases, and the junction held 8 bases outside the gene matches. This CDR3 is CASRGSGGKSGELFF. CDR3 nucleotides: TGTGCCAGCAGAGGTAGCGGGGGCAAGTCCGGGGAGCTGTTTTTT.

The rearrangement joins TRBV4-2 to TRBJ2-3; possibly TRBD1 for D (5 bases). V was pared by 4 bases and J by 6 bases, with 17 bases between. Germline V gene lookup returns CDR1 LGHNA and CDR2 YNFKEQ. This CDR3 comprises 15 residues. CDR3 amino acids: CASSLGVGQSDTQYF. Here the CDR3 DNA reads TGTGCCAGCAGCCTAGGGGTGGGGCAATCCGATACGCAGTATTTT.

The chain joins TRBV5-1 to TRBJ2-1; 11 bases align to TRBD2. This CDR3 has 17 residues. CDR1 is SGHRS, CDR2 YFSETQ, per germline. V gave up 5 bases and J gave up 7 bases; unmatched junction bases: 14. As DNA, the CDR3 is TGCGCCAGCAGAGGGGGGATCGGGACTAGCGGCCCTAATGAGCAGTTCTTC. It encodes CASRGGIGTSGPNEQFF. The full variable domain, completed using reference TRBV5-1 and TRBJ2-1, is KAGVTQTPRYLIKTRGQQVTLSCSPISGHRSVSWYQQTPGQGLQFLFEYFSETQRNKGNFPGRFSGRQFSNSRSEMNVSTLELGDSALYLCASRGGIGTSGPNEQFFGPGTRLTVL.

CDR3: CASSPSTNYGYTF. The CDR3 bases are TGTGCCAGCAGCCCTTCAACTAACTATGGCTACACCTTC. This chain uses TRBV5-5 with TRBJ1-2; D unresolved. Trimming removed 4 bases at V and 0 bases at J, with 7 bases between. There are 13 residues in the CDR3. CDR1 and CDR2 from the germline V gene are SGHKS and YYEKEE (reference sequence).